A selection of T cell receptor beta chains follows, all from one sample in a study of PD-1 blockade in classical Hodgkin lymphoma. TCRdb's copy holds only in-frame clones and misses some; the assay was immunoSEQ multiplex PCR. There are 90,000 to 100,000 clones in the sample; 80% to 95% occur only once, and about 2.8% lies in the top ten. The specimen comprised peripheral blood mononuclear cells (PBMCs), sampled at baseline. These receptors originate from a human donor with classical Hodgkin lymphoma. Each CDR3 is given with its conserved first and last residue. D genes are given only for firm matches. A row's size may be missing; if present it is once, few, many or a size class.

TRBD1,TRBV7-2,-,TRBJ1-2,CASTDRGIYGYTF,TGTGCCAGCACCGACAGGGGGATCTATGGCTACACCTTC
-,TRBV28,-,TRBJ1-5,CASSPSNGASSQPQHF,TGTGCCAGCAGCCCCTCGAACGGGGCCAGCTCCCAGCCCCAGCATTTT
TRBD2,TRBV5-4,-,TRBJ2-7,CASSSKAELALYEQYF,TGTGCCAGCAGCTCTAAAGCGGAACTAGCGCTCTACGAGCAGTACTTC
-,TRBV6-1,-,TRBJ2-7,CASSPLAYEQYF,TGTGCCAGCAGTCCATTAGCCTACGAGCAGTACTTC
-,TRBV7-2,few,TRBJ1-2,CASSPGSYGYTF,TGTGCCAGCAGCCCAGGGAGCTATGGCTACACCTTC
TRBD1,TRBV6-1,once,TRBJ1-2,CASTRDRANFYGYTF,TGTGCCAGCACAAGGGACAGGGCGAACTTCTATGGCTACACCTTC
-,TRBV27,-,TRBJ1-2,CASSLSTGSGYTF,TGTGCCAGCAGTTTATCGACCGGGTCTGGCTACACCTTC
-,TRBV19,-,TRBJ1-5,CASSITWRGFNQPQHF,TGTGCCAGTAGTATAACGTGGAGGGGATTCAATCAGCCCCAGCATTTT
TRBD1,TRBV5-4,-,TRBJ1-2,CASSFRQGAERSYTF,TGTGCCAGCAGCTTTCGACAGGGGGCGGAAAGGAGCTACACCTTC
-,TRBV7-2,-,TRBJ2-3,CASSSQASATDTQYF,TGTGCCAGCAGCTCCCAGGCTAGCGCAACAGATACGCAGTATTTT
-,TRBV10-3,once,TRBJ2-7,CAISESQGPYEQYF,TGTGCCATCAGTGAGTCACAGGGTCCCTACGAGCAGTACTTC
-,TRBV28,-,TRBJ2-5,CASSIRGFWGETQYF,TGTGCCAGCAGCATCAGGGGATTTTGGGGAGAGACCCAGTACTTC
TRBD1,TRBV7-9,-,TRBJ1-1,CASSLWDRNTEAFF,TGTGCCAGCAGCTTATGGGACAGGAACACTGAAGCTTTCTTT
TRBD2,TRBV7-8,-,TRBJ2-3,CASSQVGAGVLSYTQYF,TGTGCCAGCAGCCAGGTCGGGGCGGGAGTGCTTTCTTATACGCAGTATTTT
-,TRBV28,-,TRBJ1-5,CASRSRGGNQPQHF,TGTGCCAGCCGGTCCAGGGGTGGGAATCAGCCCCAGCATTTT
-,TRBV6-5,-,TRBJ2-7,CASSYESQYVSEQYF,TGTGCCAGCAGTTACGAGAGCCAATACGTCAGCGAGCAGTACTTC